Shown below are 15 T cell receptor beta chains from a single sample sequenced in a study of T cells in Graves' hyperthyroidism and ophthalmopathy. Using RNA transcripts as the source, TCR beta CDR3 regions were amplified. A first-round RT-PCR of the TCR CDR3 used the HTBI primer set. TCRdb re-analysed the multiplex PCR reads in MiXCR, keeping a single row per CDR3 protein. This sample has 250,000 to 350,000 distinct CDR3 sequences, with around 15% found just once. Material: blood. These receptor sequences come from a woman aged 60-75 years with Graves' ophthalmopathy.

The sample holds many counts of this clonotype. CDR3 residues: CASSWIGGQGAGNEKLFF. As DNA, the CDR3 is TGTGCCAGCAGTTGGATCGGAGGACAGGGGGCGGGTAATGAAAAACTGTTTTTT. The chain combines TRBV2 with TRBJ1-4, with 11 bases fitting TRBD1. From germline, CDR1 is SNHLY and CDR2 FYNNEI. The CDR3 sequence is 18 residues long. J lost 4 bases, V lost 5 bases, and 12 bases had no gene match.

This clonotype came up many times. This chain uses TRBV12-3 or TRBV12-4 with TRBJ1-2; D gene uncertain. This CDR3 region has 13 residues. The germline V and J ends were trimmed by 1 base and 8 bases, with 11 bases remaining between them. CDR3 bases: TGTGCCAGCAGTTTAGAGGGCCTGGGGGGCTACACCTTC. Its protein is CASSLEGLGGYTF.

V gene TRBV7-9 combines with J gene TRBJ2-1; 7 bases line up with TRBD2. The CDR3 totals 14 residues. V shed 7 bases and J 8 bases; nucleotides not matched to a gene: 11. Germline V lookup: CDR1 SEHNR, CDR2 FQNEAQ (reference sequence). CDR3 sequence reads: CASTARGVWDEQFF. The CDR3 nucleotides read TGTGCCAGCACCGCCCGGGGGGTTTGGGATGAGCAGTTCTTC.

This clonotype was observed a handful of times. This chain links TRBV10-3 with TRBJ1-2, with 7 bases lining up with TRBD1. This CDR3 is built from 15 residues. The J segment lost 4 bases and the V segment lost 5 bases, leaving 10 bases of the junction unmatched. Germline-derived CDR1 and CDR2 are ENHRY and SYGVKD. The CDR3 DNA sequence: TGTGCCATCAGTCTAAGACAGGGCCCGCGCTATGGCTACACCTTC. This codes for CAISLRQGPRYGYTF.

Many counts were recorded for this clonotype. The V and J genes are TRBV12-3 or TRBV12-4 and TRBJ2-7, with 7 bases matching TRBD1. The CDR3 contains 13 residues. The junction had 5 bases not matched to a gene; V was cut back by 2 bases and J by 7 bases. The CDR3 DNA is TGTGCCAGCAGTTTAACTCGGACAGGAGAGCAGTACTTC. It is translated as CASSLTRTGEQYF.

This clonotype turned up a few times. The chain joins TRBV7-2 to TRBJ2-3; D unclear. Germline-derived CDR1 and CDR2 are SGHTA and FQGNSA. V was cut by 5 bases and J by 6 bases, with 15 bases left in between. This CDR3 contains 14 residues. In nucleotides, the CDR3 is TGTGCCAGCAGCCCCCGTTGGAGCCAGGATACGCAGTATTTT. Its translation is CASSPRWSQDTQYF. Using reference TRBV7-2 and TRBJ2-3 for the parts outside the CDR3, the full variable domain is GAGVSQSPSNKVTEKGKDVELRCDPISGHTALYWYRQSLGQGLEFLIYFQGNSAPDKSGLPSDRFSAERTGGSVSTLTIQRTQQEDSAVYLCASSPRWSQDTQYFGPGTRLTVL.

This clonotype was recorded at least ten times. The chain joins TRBV20-1 to TRBJ2-5; the D is unclear. The V end lost 3 bases, the J end lost 6 bases, and 8 bases lay between the germline ends. The CDR3 has 11 residues. The germline V gene encodes CDR1 DFQATT and CDR2 SNEGSKA (reference sequence). CDR3 DNA sequence: TGCAGTGCTAGGTGGTCGAAGACCCAGTACTTC. It specifies CSARWSKTQYF.

The chain carries TRBV28 and TRBJ1-5, with unresolved D. CDR1 MDHEN and CDR2 SYDVKM come from the germline V gene. The V end lost 7 bases, the J end lost 7 bases, and 11 bases lay between the germline ends. This CDR3 spans 12 amino acids. Here the CDR3 reads CASTVGSQPQHF. DNA of the CDR3: TGTGCCAGCACTGTAGGGTCGCAGCCCCAGCATTTT.

This clonotype was observed many times. The rearrangement links TRBV28 to TRBJ1-2; D perhaps matches TRBD1 (5 bases). Germline CDR1 and CDR2: MDHEN and SYDVKM. This CDR3 region has 12 residues. Trimming shortened V by 4 bases and J by 8 bases, and 11 bases separated the two germline ends. The CDR3 loop reads CASSYQGGGYTF. CDR3 sequence (DNA): TGTGCCAGCAGTTACCAGGGTGGAGGCTACACCTTC.

This clonotype was seen ten or more times. The J gene is TRBJ2-7, the V gene TRBV7-9; the D gene is possibly TRBD1 (6 bases). The CDR3 runs to 15 residues. Trimming took off 1 base at V and 7 bases at J, with 17 bases between the two ends. Germline loops: CDR1 SEHNR, CDR2 FQNEAQ (reference sequence). The CDR3 spells CASSLGQGTTGEQYF. In DNA, the CDR3 is TGTGCCAGCAGCTTAGGGCAGGGGACGACGGGGGAGCAGTACTTC. Full variable domain (missing parts from reference TRBV7-9 and TRBJ2-7): DTGVSQNPRHKITKRGQNVTFRCDPISEHNRLYWYRQTLGQGPEFLTYFQNEAQLEKSRLLSDRFSAERPKGSFSTLEIQRTEQGDSAMYLCASSLGQGTTGEQYFGPGTRLTVT.

The chain employs TRBV20-1 and TRBJ2-7; weak D call: TRBD2 (5 bases). Germline assignment: CDR1 DFQATT and CDR2 SNEGSKA (reference sequence). V was cut by 5 bases and J by 0 bases, with 11 bases left in between. This CDR3 contains 13 residues. In DNA form, the CDR3 reads TGCAGTGCTCTAGGACTGTTCTCCTACGAGCAGTACTTC. Amino acid sequence: CSALGLFSYEQYF.

This clonotype was seen ten or more times. The chain recombines TRBV12-3 or TRBV12-4 with TRBJ2-1, with TRBD2 matching 8 bases. The trim removed 7 bases at V and 4 bases at J, leaving 9 bases unmatched. This CDR3 contains 15 residues. DNA for the CDR3: TGTGCCAGCACCTCCCGGGGGGGCGCGTACAATGAGCAGTTCTTC. Translating it yields CASTSRGGAYNEQFF.

This clonotype was seen at least ten times. CDR3 sequence (DNA): TGTGCCAGCAGTTCAAGTGGACTCCCCTTGGAGCAGTACTTC. Translation gives CASSSSGLPLEQYF. V usage is TRBV28 and J usage is TRBJ2-7; TRBD2 might be the D (5 bases). V lost 4 bases to trimming and J lost 7 bases, with 17 bases between them. The germline V gene encodes CDR1 MDHEN and CDR2 SYDVKM. The length of the CDR3 is 14 residues.

This clonotype was seen at least ten times. This chain links TRBV20-1 with TRBJ2-7, with D uncertain. The CDR3 loop spans 13 amino acids. Germline V gene lookup returns CDR1 DFQATT and CDR2 SNEGSKA (reference sequence). Trimming pared 0 bases from V and 3 bases from J, leaving 9 bases between. The CDR3: CSARDPVNYEQYF. In DNA form, the CDR3 reads TGCAGTGCTAGAGATCCAGTAAACTACGAGCAGTACTTC.

This clonotype has a count of ten or more. The genes are TRBV5-1 and TRBJ1-1, with 8 bases lining up with TRBD1. V was clipped by 0 bases and J by 5 bases; unmatched bases: 9. Germline CDR1 reads SGHRS; CDR2 reads YFSETQ. The CDR3 runs 16 residues. The CDR3 reads CASSLGSTGGNTEAFF. CDR3 bases: TGCGCCAGCAGCTTGGGATCTACAGGGGGGAATACTGAAGCTTTCTTT.